The 23 T cell receptor beta chains given below trace back to one sample, sequenced in a study of cytomegalovirus exposure and HLA in healthy donors. Primers included in the PCR were 60 Vbeta and 13 Jbeta primers. Measured with immunoSEQ multiplex PCR; TCRdb has only the in-frame clones, and not every one. Of about 160,000 clones in the sample, roughly 80% are singletons; the top ten hold 9.7%. The material sequenced was PBMCs. The receptors here all came from a man younger than 35 in good health and CMV-seropositive.

The V call is TRBV15, the J call TRBJ2-7; 10 bases are shared with TRBD1. Germline V gives CDR1 LNHNV, CDR2 YYDKDF (reference sequence). CDR3 size: 15 residues. The trim removed 0 bases at V and 3 bases at J, leaving 2 bases unmatched. The CDR3, as DNA: TGTGCCACCAGCAGAGACCGGGACAGGGGCTACGAGCAGTACTTC. Residues: CATSRDRDRGYEQYF. Complete variable domain (other parts from reference TRBV15 and TRBJ2-7): DAMVIQNPRYQVTQFGKPVTLSCSQTLNHNVMYWYQQKSSQAPKLLFHYYDKDFNNEADTPDNFQSRRPNTSFCFLDIRSPGLGDTAMYLCATSRDRDRGYEQYFGPGTRLTVT.

V usage is TRBV7-9 and J usage is TRBJ2-1, with 14 bases matching TRBD2. CDR3 size: 16 residues. The germline V gene encodes CDR1 SEHNR and CDR2 FQNEAQ (reference sequence). V lost 5 bases to trimming and J lost 4 bases; unmatched junction nucleotides: 4. CDR3 in DNA: TGTGCCAGCAGCACCGGGACTAGCGGGAGTTACAATGAGCAGTTCTTC. Its translation: CASSTGTSGSYNEQFF.

V is TRBV4-1 and J is TRBJ2-1; 9 nucleotides agree with TRBD2. The trim removed 4 bases at V and 5 bases at J, leaving 9 bases unmatched. The germline CDR1 and CDR2 sequences are MGHRA and YSYEKL. This CDR3 contains 16 residues. The CDR3: CASSPRLAGGNNEQFF. The DNA of the CDR3 is TGCGCCAGCAGCCCACGGCTGGCGGGGGGGAACAATGAGCAGTTCTTC.

This chain joins TRBV18 and TRBJ2-2, with TRBD1 matching 10 bases. Germline loops: CDR1 KGHSH, CDR2 LQKENI. The CDR3 runs to 16 residues. Trimming at V came to 2 bases and at J to 5 bases, leaving 5 bases not matched to a gene. The CDR3 is CASSPGTGAGTGELFF. The CDR3 region has the DNA TGTGCCAGCTCACCAGGGACAGGGGCTGGGACCGGGGAGCTGTTTTTT.

The CDR3 region has the DNA TGTGCCAGTAGTATGGGACAGTATAGCAATCAGCCCCAGCATTTT. This codes for CASSMGQYSNQPQHF. The V call is TRBV19, the J call TRBJ1-5; 7 nucleotides align to TRBD1. CDR1 LNHDA and CDR2 SQIVND come from the germline V gene (reference sequence). The V segment lost 3 bases and the J segment 0 bases; nucleotides outside the gene matches: 2. The CDR3 has 15 amino acids. Complete variable domain (other parts from reference TRBV19 and TRBJ1-5): DGGITQSPKYLFRKEGQNVTLSCEQNLNHDAMYWYRQDPGQGLRLIYYSQIVNDFQKGDIAEGYSVSREKKESFPLTVTSAQKNPTAFYLCASSMGQYSNQPQHFGDGTRLSIL.

The genes are TRBV19 and TRBJ2-3; D remains unclear. Germline V gene lookup returns CDR1 LNHDA and CDR2 SQIVND (reference sequence). Deletions cut 3 bases from V and 4 bases from J, with 8 bases between. This CDR3 comprises 13 residues. The CDR3 loop reads CASSISQSDTQYF. CDR3 sequence (DNA): TGTGCCAGTAGTATTTCGCAGTCAGATACGCAGTATTTT.

This chain links TRBV10-3 with TRBJ1-4; a possible D gene is TRBD1 (6 bases). The CDR3 totals 13 residues. CDR1 and CDR2 from the germline V gene are ENHRY and SYGVKD. The ends were cut back, 3 bases at V and 7 bases at J, with 9 bases in the middle. CDR3 sequence reads: CAISEGGTEKLFF. The CDR3 nucleotides are TGTGCCATCAGTGAAGGGGGAACTGAAAAACTGTTTTTT.

The chain recombines TRBV2 with TRBJ1-1; D is unclear. The CDR3 is made up of 15 amino acids. Between the trimmed V and J ends, which lost 3 bases and 1 base, there was a span of 12 bases. Germline lookup yields CDR1 SNHLY and CDR2 FYNNEI. CDR3 nucleotides: TGTGCCAGCAGTGACGCCGGAGGGCCGAACACTGAAGCTTTCTTT. This translates into CASSDAGGPNTEAFF.

CDR3 amino acids: CASSLYADSYNEQFF. CDR3 in DNA: TGTGCCAGCAGCTTATACGCGGACTCCTACAATGAGCAGTTCTTC. The chain employs TRBV7-3 and TRBJ2-1, with D unresolved. This CDR3 is 15 amino acids long. CDR1 is SGHTA and CDR2 is FQGTGA in the germline V gene. Trimming cost V 2 bases and J 0 bases, with 8 bases left between them.

This chain links TRBV4-2 with TRBJ2-1; the match to TRBD2 covers 10 bases. Germline CDR1 is LGHNA and CDR2 is YNFKEQ. This CDR3 has 16 amino acids. V lost 2 bases to trimming and J lost 2 bases; unmatched junction nucleotides: 3. For the CDR3, the DNA is TGTGCCAGCAGCCAATCAACTAGCGGGACCTACAATGAGCAGTTCTTC. It translates to CASSQSTSGTYNEQFF.

A few counts support this clone. The chain recombines TRBV5-1 with TRBJ2-5; TRBD2 aligns across 10 bases. Losses at the gene ends were 3 bases for V and 5 bases for J; bases not matched to a gene: 7. Germline CDR1 reads SGHRS; CDR2 reads YFSETQ. The CDR3 extends over 15 amino acids. In nucleotides, the CDR3 is TGCGCCAGCAGCTGGAGAGCGGGGGGGCGGGAGACCCAGTACTTC. Its protein is CASSWRAGGRETQYF.

J is TRBJ2-2 and V is TRBV19; D is unclear. V dropped 3 bases and J dropped 4 bases, with 15 bases sitting between them. Germline-derived CDR1 and CDR2 are LNHDA and SQIVND (reference sequence). This CDR3 spans 16 amino acids. In DNA form, the CDR3 reads TGTGCCAGTAGTATTATTGTGGGTTGGAGCACCGGGGAGCTGTTTTTT. Protein product: CASSIIVGWSTGELFF.

This chain connects TRBV4-1 to TRBJ2-5; D remains unclear. There are 15 residues in the CDR3. Trimming cost V 1 base and J 0 bases, with 9 bases left between them. Germline V gives CDR1 MGHRA, CDR2 YSYEKL. Written as DNA, the CDR3 is TGCGCCAGCAGCCAAGGTGGCACGAACCAAGAGACCCAGTACTTC. Its protein is CASSQGGTNQETQYF.

This sequence joins TRBV7-7 and TRBJ2-5; D call uncertain. Germline assignment: CDR1 SSHAT and CDR2 FNYEAQ (reference sequence). This CDR3 is 12 amino acids long. The V gene lost 5 bases and the J gene lost 1 base, with 5 bases spanning the gap. The CDR3 DNA reads as TGTGCCAGCAGCCCAATCCAAGAGACCCAGTACTTC. This encodes CASSPIQETQYF.

The chain links TRBV11-3 to TRBJ2-2; a weak D match, TRBD1 (7 bases). V was trimmed by 5 bases and J by 5 bases, leaving 15 bases between them. Germline CDR1 reads SGHNT; CDR2 reads YENEEA. CDR3 length: 15 amino acids. The CDR3 spells CASSPRQGGTGELFF. In DNA, the CDR3 is TGTGCCAGCAGCCCTCGACAGGGAGGTACCGGGGAGCTGTTTTTT.

V is TRBV25-1 and J is TRBJ2-1; 13 positions match TRBD2. The CDR3 has 14 amino acids. The germline CDR1 and CDR2 sequences are MGHDK and SYGVNS. The CDR3 coding sequence is TGTGGACTAGCGGGGGGCCCTTCCTACAATGAGCAGTTCTTC. Amino acids: CGLAGGPSYNEQFF.

This chain connects TRBV10-3 to TRBJ1-3; no reliable D call. Germline V CDR1 and CDR2: ENHRY, SYGVKD. The CDR3 length is 15 residues. V was cut by 6 bases and J by 0 bases, with 12 bases left in between. CDR3 sequence (DNA): TGTGCCATCAGCCTCACGGGAAACTCTGGAAACACCATATATTTT. This encodes CAISLTGNSGNTIYF.

This clone was seen only a few times. The V and J genes are TRBV6-6 and TRBJ1-1; no definite D call. The CDR3 is made up of 12 amino acids. V was trimmed by 7 bases and J by 4 bases, leaving 10 bases between them. Germline-derived CDR1 and CDR2 are MNHNY and SVGAGI (reference sequence). This chain's CDR3 is CASTALVTEAFF. CDR3 nucleotide sequence: TGTGCCAGCACCGCCCTAGTCACTGAAGCTTTCTTT.

The gene calls are TRBV4-2 and TRBJ2-3, with D perhaps matching TRBD2 (5 bases). Germline values: CDR1 LGHNA, CDR2 YNFKEQ. V was shortened by 3 bases and J by 0 bases, with 7 bases between the two germline ends. The CDR3 totals 14 residues. CDR3 in DNA: TGTGCCAGCAGCCAGACGGGGAGCACAGATACGCAGTATTTT. It yields the protein CASSQTGSTDTQYF.

V usage is TRBV27 and J usage is TRBJ1-1, with D possibly matching TRBD1 (5 bases). The germline V and J ends were trimmed by 4 bases and 2 bases, with 8 bases remaining between them. Germline V gene data show CDR1 as MNHEY and CDR2 as SMNVEV (reference sequence). This CDR3 has 13 residues. CDR3 coding DNA: TGTGCCAGCAGTTCGACAGAAAACACTGAAGCTTTCTTT. Its protein is CASSSTENTEAFF.

This rearrangement joins TRBV18 to TRBJ1-1; 7 nucleotides agree with TRBD1. The trim removed 3 bases at V and 2 bases at J, leaving 6 bases unmatched. CDR1 and CDR2 from the germline V gene are KGHSH and LQKENI. The CDR3 is 15 amino acids. The CDR3 region has the DNA TGTGCCAGCTCACCGATGACAGGGAGTAACACTGAAGCTTTCTTT. It is translated as CASSPMTGSNTEAFF.

The rearrangement joins TRBV19 to TRBJ1-6, with a tentative D call TRBD1 (6 bases). The CDR3 totals 14 residues. From germline, CDR1 is LNHDA and CDR2 SQIVND (reference sequence). V gave up 5 bases and J gave up 5 bases, with 10 bases separating them. CDR3 sequence: CASSLDSNNSPLHF. The DNA for the CDR3 is TGTGCCAGTAGTTTGGACAGCAATAATTCACCCCTCCACTTT.

The J gene is TRBJ2-7, the V gene TRBV5-6; maybe TRBD1 (6 bases). Germline V gene lookup returns CDR1 SGHDT and CDR2 YYEEEE. V dropped 5 bases and J dropped 5 bases, with 23 bases sitting between them. The CDR3 extends over 16 amino acids. CDR3 sequence reads: CASSDSTGLNVHEQYF. The CDR3 region has the DNA TGTGCCAGCAGTGATTCTACAGGGTTGAATGTCCACGAGCAGTACTTC.